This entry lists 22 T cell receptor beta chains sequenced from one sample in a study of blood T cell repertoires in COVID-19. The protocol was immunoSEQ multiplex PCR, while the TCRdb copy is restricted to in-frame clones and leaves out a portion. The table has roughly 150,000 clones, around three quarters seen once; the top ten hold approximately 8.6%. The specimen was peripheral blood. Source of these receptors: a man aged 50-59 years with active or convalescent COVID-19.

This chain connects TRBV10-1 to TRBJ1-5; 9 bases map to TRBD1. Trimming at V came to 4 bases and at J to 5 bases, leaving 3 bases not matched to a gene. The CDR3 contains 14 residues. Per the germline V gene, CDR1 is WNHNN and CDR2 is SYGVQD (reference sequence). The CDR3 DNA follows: TGCGCCAGCAGTGGGGGACAGGGCGATCAGCCCCAGCATTTT. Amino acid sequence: CASSGGQGDQPQHF.

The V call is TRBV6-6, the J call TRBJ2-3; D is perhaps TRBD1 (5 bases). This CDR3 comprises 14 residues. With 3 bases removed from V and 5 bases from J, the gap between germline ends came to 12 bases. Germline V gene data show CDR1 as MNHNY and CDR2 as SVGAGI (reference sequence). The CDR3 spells CASSYGTGQDTQYF. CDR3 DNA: TGTGCCAGCAGTTATGGAACAGGCCAAGATACGCAGTATTTT.

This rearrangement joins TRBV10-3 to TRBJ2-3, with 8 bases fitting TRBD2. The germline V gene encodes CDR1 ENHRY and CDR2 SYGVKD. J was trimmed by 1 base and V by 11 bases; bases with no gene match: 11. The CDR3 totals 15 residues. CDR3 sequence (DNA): TGTGCCTCCCAAGGTCGGGGGGGGCGCACAGATACGCAGTATTTT. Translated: CASQGRGGRTDTQYF.

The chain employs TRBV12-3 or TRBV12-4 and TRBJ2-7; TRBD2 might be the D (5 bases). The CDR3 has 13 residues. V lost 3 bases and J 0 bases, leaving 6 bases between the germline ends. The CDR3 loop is CASSFGVSYEQYF. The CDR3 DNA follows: TGTGCCAGCAGTTTCGGGGTCTCCTACGAGCAGTACTTC.

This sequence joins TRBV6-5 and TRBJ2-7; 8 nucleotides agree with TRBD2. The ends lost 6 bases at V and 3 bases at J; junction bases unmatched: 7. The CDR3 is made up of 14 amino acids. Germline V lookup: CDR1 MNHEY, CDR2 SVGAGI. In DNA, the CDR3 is TGTGCCAGCAGCGCAGCCGGGACTAGCTACGAGCAGTACTTC. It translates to CASSAAGTSYEQYF.

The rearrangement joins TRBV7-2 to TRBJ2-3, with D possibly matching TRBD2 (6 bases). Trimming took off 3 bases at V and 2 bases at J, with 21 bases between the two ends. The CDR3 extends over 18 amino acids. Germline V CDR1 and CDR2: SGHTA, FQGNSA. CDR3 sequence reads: CASSLGVLTGDPTDTQYF. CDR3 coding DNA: TGTGCCAGCAGCTTGGGGGTCTTAACGGGAGACCCCACAGATACGCAGTATTTT.

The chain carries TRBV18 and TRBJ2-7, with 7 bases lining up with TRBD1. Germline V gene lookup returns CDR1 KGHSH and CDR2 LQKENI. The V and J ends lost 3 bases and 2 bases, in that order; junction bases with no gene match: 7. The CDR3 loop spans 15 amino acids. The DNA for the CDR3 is TGTGCCAGCTCACCGACAGGGATAGGGACCTACGAGCAGTACTTC. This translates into CASSPTGIGTYEQYF.

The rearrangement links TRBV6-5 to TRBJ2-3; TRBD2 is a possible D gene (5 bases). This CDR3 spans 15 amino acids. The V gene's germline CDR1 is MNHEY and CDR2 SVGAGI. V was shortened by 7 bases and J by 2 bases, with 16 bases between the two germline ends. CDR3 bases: TGTGCCAGCACGACCAGCGGAGCAGACACAGATACGCAGTATTTT. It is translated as CASTTSGADTDTQYF.

The CDR3 sequence is CASSLAWGHSYQPQHF. The CDR3 DNA follows: TGTGCCAGCAGCTTAGCGTGGGGACATTCCTATCAGCCCCAGCATTTT. The rearrangement links TRBV7-8 to TRBJ1-5; perhaps TRBD1 as D (6 bases). The V end lost 0 bases, the J end lost 5 bases, and 14 bases lay between the germline ends. Germline values: CDR1 SGHVS, CDR2 FQNEAQ. This CDR3 spans 16 amino acids.

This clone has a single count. This CDR3 is CASSQDQRQGILILHF. The CDR3 DNA reads as TGTGCCAGCAGCCAAGATCAGAGACAGGGAATTCTAATCCTCCACTTT. The genes are TRBV4-2 and TRBJ1-6; 7 nucleotides agree with TRBD1. The CDR3 contains 16 residues. V lost 0 bases, J lost 15 bases, and 14 bases stayed unmatched. Germline V gene lookup returns CDR1 LGHNA and CDR2 YNFKEQ.

The CDR3 DNA is TGTGCCACCAGCACCCGCCGATTTGACAGGGGCACCGGGGAGCTGTTTTTT. Its translation is CATSTRRFDRGTGELFF. The J gene is TRBJ2-2, the V gene TRBV15; 8 bases match TRBD1. CDR1 LNHNV and CDR2 YYDKDF come from the germline V gene (reference sequence). V dropped 4 bases and J dropped 4; count of bases not matched to a gene: 11. CDR3 size: 17 residues.

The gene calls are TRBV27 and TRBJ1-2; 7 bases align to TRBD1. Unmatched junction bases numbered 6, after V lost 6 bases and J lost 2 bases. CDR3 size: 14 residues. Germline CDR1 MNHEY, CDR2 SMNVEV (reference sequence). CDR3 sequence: CASRRGQVNYGYTF. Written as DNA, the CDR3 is TGTGCCAGCAGACGCGGACAGGTCAACTATGGCTACACCTTC.

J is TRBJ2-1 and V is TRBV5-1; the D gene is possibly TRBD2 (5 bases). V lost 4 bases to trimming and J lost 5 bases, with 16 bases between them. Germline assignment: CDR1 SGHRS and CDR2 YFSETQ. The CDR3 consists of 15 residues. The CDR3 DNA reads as TGCGCCAGCAGCCTGGTGTTGGGAGCGGACAATGAGCAGTTCTTC. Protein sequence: CASSLVLGADNEQFF.

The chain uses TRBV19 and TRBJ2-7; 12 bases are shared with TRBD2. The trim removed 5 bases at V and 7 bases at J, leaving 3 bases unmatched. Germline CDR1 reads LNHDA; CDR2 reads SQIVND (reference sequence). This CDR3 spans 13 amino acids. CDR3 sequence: CASSGLAGGEQYF. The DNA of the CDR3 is TGTGCCAGTAGTGGGCTAGCGGGAGGGGAGCAGTACTTC.

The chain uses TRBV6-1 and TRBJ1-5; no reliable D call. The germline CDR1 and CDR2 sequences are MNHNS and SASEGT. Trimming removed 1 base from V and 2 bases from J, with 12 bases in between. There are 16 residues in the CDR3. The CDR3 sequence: CASSEVSGHGNQPQHF. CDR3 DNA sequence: TGTGCCAGCAGTGAAGTGAGTGGGCACGGCAATCAGCCCCAGCATTTT.

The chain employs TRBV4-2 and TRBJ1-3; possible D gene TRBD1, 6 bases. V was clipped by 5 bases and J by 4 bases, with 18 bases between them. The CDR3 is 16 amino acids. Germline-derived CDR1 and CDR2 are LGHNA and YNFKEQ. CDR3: CASSGTGKVEGNTIYF. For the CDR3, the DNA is TGTGCCAGCAGCGGAACAGGGAAGGTGGAAGGAAACACCATATATTTT.

CDR3 sequence: CASSLAYSNNSPLHF. In nucleotides, the CDR3 is TGTGCCAGCAGCTTAGCGTACAGTAATAATTCACCCCTCCACTTT. The V gene is TRBV7-6, the J gene TRBJ1-6; D remains ambiguous. Per the germline V gene, CDR1 is SGHVS and CDR2 is FNYEAQ. V gave up 0 bases and J gave up 5 bases, with 8 bases separating them. The CDR3 is made up of 15 amino acids.

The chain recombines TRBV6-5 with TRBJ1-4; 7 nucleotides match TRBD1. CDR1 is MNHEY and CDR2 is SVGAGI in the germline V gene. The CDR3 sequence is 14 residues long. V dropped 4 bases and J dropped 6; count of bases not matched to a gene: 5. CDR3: CASSSVRGDEKLFF. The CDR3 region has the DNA TGTGCCAGCAGTTCCGTCAGGGGGGATGAAAAACTGTTTTTT.

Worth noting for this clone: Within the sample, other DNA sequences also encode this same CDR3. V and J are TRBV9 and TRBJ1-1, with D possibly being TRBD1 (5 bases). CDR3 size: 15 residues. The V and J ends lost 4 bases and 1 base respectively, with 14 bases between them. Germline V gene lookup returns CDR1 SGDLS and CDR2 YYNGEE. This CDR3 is CASSPSGAPNTEAFF. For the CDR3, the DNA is TGTGCCAGCAGCCCTAGTGGGGCTCCGAACACTGAAGCTTTCTTT.

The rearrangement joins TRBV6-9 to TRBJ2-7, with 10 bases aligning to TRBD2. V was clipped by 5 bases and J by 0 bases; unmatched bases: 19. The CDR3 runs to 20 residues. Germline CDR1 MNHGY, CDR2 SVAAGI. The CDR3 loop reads CASSLGGASGRVGGSYEQYF. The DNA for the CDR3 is TGTGCCAGCAGTCTTGGGGGGGCTAGCGGGAGAGTAGGGGGCTCCTACGAGCAGTACTTC.

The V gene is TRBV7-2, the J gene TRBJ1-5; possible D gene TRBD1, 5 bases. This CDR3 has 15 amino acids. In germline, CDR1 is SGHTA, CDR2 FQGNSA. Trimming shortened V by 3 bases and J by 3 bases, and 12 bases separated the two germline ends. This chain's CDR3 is CASSFSGSSNQPQHF. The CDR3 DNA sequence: TGTGCCAGCAGCTTTTCAGGGTCTTCCAATCAGCCCCAGCATTTT.

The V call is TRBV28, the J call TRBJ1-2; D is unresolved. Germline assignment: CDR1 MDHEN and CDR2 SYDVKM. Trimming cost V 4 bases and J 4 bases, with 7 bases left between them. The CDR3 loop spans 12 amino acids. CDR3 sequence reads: CASSSTAYGYTF. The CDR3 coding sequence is TGTGCCAGCAGTTCTACAGCCTATGGCTACACCTTC.